The entry below describes one T cell receptor (beta chain). This clone occurred a few times. This receptor's antigen is unknown. Qualities for individual bases were not recorded, and no much larger clone is one base off. The V end gives up 10 bases and the J end 7 bases, leaving 21 bases in the junction not matched to a gene. Reading from cysteine to phenylalanine, the CDR3 counts 17 amino acids. CDR3 DNA is the only sequence kept; it has 51 bases, read in frame from the first base. CDR1 LNHDA and CDR2 SQIVND are derived from the germline V gene (reference sequence). This record belongs to a study of beta chain features in type 1 diabetes listed by TCRdb under 2018. For the study in its entirety: No differences in mean age, gender distribution, total cell number or subset yield were found between patients and healthy donors. A total of 90 million to 120 million sorted cells were examined across all samples, and a strong correlation was observed between cell number per subset and RNA yield. In the study, recently diagnosed type 1 diabetes patients and matched healthy donors were compared on the TCRB repertoires of their sorted circulating CD4+ T cell subsets. Whereas all 28 donors provided naive and central memory subsets, regulatory and stem cell-like memory subsets were isolated from just 8 patients and roughly 8 healthy donors.

Each donor gave one peripheral blood draw, averaging approximately 0.12 L, which was collected into heparinised tubes. Using a panel that included CD45RO, CCR7, CD25, CD127, CD95 and CD27, naive, central memory, regulatory and stem cell-like memory CD4+ T cells were sorted on a BD FACSAria II. Purity was above 98% for every sorted population. Right away, PBMCs were isolated by Lymphoprep density gradient centrifugation and were stained directly, with no culture step. So that batch effects would be minimized, each experiment stained and sorted samples in pairs, pairing one healthy donor with one patient. The entire amount of isolated RNA was reverse transcribed using the High Capacity cDNA Reverse Transcription Kit, so the sequenced TCRB transcripts were expressed ones. Deep immunoSEQ sequencing was applied to naive, central memory and regulatory T cell samples, giving an average of about 3.4 million total reads per sample. After sorted cells were lysed in RLT buffer, RNA was extracted with DNase-treated RNeasy Micro or Mini kits, with the choice depending on cell number. Each cell subset was processed on its own to prevent cross-contamination, while patient and healthy donor samples were processed together. The immunoSEQ multiplex PCR was used to amplify TCRB sequences from cDNA, yielding 87-bp fragments that span the CDR3 region. The amplicons were sequenced using the Illumina HiSeq platform. Turning to the authors' computational methods: Synthetic template baselines were used to correct PCR bias computationally, reads within Hamming distance 2 were collapsed together, and singletons that could not be merged were discarded. By aligning reads against IMGT, V, D and J genes, CDR3 length, and insertions or deletions at six rearrangement sites were assigned. Within each subset, clonotype counts were normalized to sorted cell number, after which true diversity and Gini coefficients were computed with the tcR R package. The overlap coefficient, calculated on TCRB nucleotide sequences, was used to measure repertoire sharing. Out-of-frame TCRB sequences from naive cells were analyzed to stand in for the pre-selection repertoire. This immuneACCESS table, as held by TCRdb, lists in-frame sequences with V and J called but not all clones. Of the missing ones, under half trace to an unresolved V gene in checked studies; the others have no known cause. The DNA gave D and trimming, while V, J and clone size come from that table. Recorded for this sample are 300,000 to 350,000 clones; roughly a fifth of them occurred a single time. The ten largest clonotypes hold approximately 0.043% of the sample.

The study at large found these results: Because the HLA sub-analyses included only small numbers of individuals, any influence of HLA type on TCRB rearrangement was left unresolved. Type 1 diabetes patients showed a moderate but significant shortening of TCRB CDR3 length in all four CD4+ subsets. PCR may preferentially amplify shorter templates, but because patient and control samples were amplified and corrected together, any resulting skew would affect both groups equally. The naive, central memory and regulatory TCRB repertoires appeared to resemble one another more closely among patients than among healthy donors. At VDJ recombination sites, patients with type 1 diabetes made fewer insertions and deleted more nucleotides, a pattern implying thymic rearrangement abnormalities. Because cDNA was sequenced instead of genomic DNA, activated cells with high expression could be over-represented, although the groups did not differ in activation or CD3 levels.

Material: naive CD4+ T cells from blood. Sample cell subset or site, as interpreted from the label and publication: true naive CD4+ T cells. This chain joins TRBV19 to TRBJ2-2; 7 bases in between match TRBD2. This TCR was recovered from a woman aged 18-29 years in good health. The CDR3 in this case is CATQSGRSGAGVGELFF. The DNA reads TGTGCCACCCAATCGGGGAGGAGCGGGGCAGGCGTCGGGGAGCTGTTTTTT.